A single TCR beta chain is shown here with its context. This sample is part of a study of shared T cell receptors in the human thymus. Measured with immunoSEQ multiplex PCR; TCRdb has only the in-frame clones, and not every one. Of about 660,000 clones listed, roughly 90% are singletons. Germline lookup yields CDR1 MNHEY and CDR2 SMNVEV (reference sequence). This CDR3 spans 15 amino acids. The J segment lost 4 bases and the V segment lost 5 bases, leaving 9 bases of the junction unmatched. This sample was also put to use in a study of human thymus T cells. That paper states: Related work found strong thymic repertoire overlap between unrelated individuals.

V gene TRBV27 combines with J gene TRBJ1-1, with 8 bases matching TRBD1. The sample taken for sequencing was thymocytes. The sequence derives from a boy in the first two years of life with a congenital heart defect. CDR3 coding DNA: TGTGCCAGCAGTACGACAGGGGTAGGGTCCACTGAAGCTTTCTTT. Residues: CASSTTGVGSTEAFF.